This entry features one TCR beta chain sequence. Its antigen is not identified. This sample was included in a study of long-term antiretroviral therapy in people with HIV. Study-wide background: The oldest samples precede the 2015 immediate-ART recommendation by about a decade.

The assay, immunoSEQ v3.0, was run at survey level. Measured with immunoSEQ multiplex PCR; TCRdb has only the in-frame clones, and not every one. The table records some 20,000 clones, roughly 82% of them present only once. The CDR3 is made up of 16 amino acids. Germline loops: CDR1 SGHTS, CDR2 YDEGEE. V gave up 2 bases and J gave up 1 base; unmatched junction bases: 9. Findings and limits, study-wide: Clones that expanded before ART (that is, prior to treatment) dominated the repertoire at all time points. Repertoires from HIV showed CDR3 length ranges narrower than those of controls. Gathering of blood took place between 2004 and 2017, possibly under older ART regimens.

This receptor was taken from a man aged 25-45 years with HIV. The input for sequencing was unsorted PBMCs, taken roughly 6.1 years after starting antiretroviral therapy. The chain couples TRBV5-8 to TRBJ2-7; 7 positions agree with TRBD1. The CDR3 DNA follows: TGTGCCAGCAGCTTTTTTGGGGACAGAAGTTCCTACGAGCAGTACTTC. Translation gives CASSFFGDRSSYEQYF.